This TCR beta chain was identified during a study of cytomegalovirus exposure and HLA in healthy donors. Broader study findings: Reportedly, a later analysis found an Asian-associated ancestry cluster had fewer N-insertions than the approximately 670-donor mean.

Primers: 60 Vbeta forward and 13 Jbeta reverse. TCRdb's table, derived via immunoSEQ multiplex PCR, lists solely in-frame clones and lacks some. The sample carries more than 150,000 clones, 76% recorded once. There are 16 residues in the CDR3. The germline V and J ends were trimmed by 4 bases and 0 bases, with 13 bases remaining between them. From germline, CDR1 is GTSNPN and CDR2 SVGIG (reference sequence). On this clone: Its specificity is unknown.

The sample was PBMCs. The sequence derives from a young man in good health and CMV-seronegative. The chain recombines TRBV30 with TRBJ1-6, with no clear D. The CDR3 coding sequence is TGTGCCTGGACATCACACCGAAGCTCCTATAATTCACCCCTCCACTTT. Protein: CAWTSHRSSYNSPLHF. The variable domain in full, completed from reference TRBV30 and TRBJ1-6, reads SQTIHQWPATLVQPVGSPLSLECTVEGTSNPNLYWYRQAAGRGLQLLFYSVGIGQISSEVPQNLSASRPQDRQFILSSKKLLLSDSGFYLCAWTSHRSSYNSPLHFGNGTRLTVT.